This paragraph reports one T cell receptor beta chain. The sample comes from a study of blood T cells in healthy people across ages. The study recruited healthy Caucasian donors from Russia who were aged about 6 to 90. The V gene's germline CDR1 is MDHEN and CDR2 SYDVKM. The CDR3 has 12 residues. A second PCR of roughly 7 to 11 cycles used a sample-barcoded 5' primer and a J-beta primer mix. TCRdb analysed the 5' RACE reads with MiXCR anew, one entry per CDR3 protein. The repertoire holds 850,000 to 1,100,000 distinct CDR3 sequences, with under 40% as singletons. V usage is TRBV28 and J usage is TRBJ2-7, with a possible D match to TRBD1 (7 bases). Source material: blood. This TCR was sampled from a man younger than 35 in good health. The CDR3 sequence is CAWRQGGNEQYF. DNA of the CDR3: TGTGCTTGGAGACAGGGAGGCAACGAGCAGTACTTC.